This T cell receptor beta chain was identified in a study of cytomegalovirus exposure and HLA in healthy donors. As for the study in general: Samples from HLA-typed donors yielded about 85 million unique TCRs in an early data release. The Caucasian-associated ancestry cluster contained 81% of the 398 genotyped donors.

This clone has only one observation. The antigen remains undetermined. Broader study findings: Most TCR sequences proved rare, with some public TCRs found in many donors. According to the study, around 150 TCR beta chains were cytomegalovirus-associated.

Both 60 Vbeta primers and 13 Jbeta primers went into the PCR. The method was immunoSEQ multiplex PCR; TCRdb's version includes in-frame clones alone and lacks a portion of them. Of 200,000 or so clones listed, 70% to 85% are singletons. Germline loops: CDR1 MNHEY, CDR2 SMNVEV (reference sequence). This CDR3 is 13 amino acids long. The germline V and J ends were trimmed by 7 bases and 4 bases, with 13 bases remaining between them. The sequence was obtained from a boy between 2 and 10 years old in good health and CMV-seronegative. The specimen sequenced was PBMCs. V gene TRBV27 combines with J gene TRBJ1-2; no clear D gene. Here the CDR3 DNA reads TGTGCCAGCACACGCAGTGATATCTATGGCTACACCTTC. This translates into CASTRSDIYGYTF.